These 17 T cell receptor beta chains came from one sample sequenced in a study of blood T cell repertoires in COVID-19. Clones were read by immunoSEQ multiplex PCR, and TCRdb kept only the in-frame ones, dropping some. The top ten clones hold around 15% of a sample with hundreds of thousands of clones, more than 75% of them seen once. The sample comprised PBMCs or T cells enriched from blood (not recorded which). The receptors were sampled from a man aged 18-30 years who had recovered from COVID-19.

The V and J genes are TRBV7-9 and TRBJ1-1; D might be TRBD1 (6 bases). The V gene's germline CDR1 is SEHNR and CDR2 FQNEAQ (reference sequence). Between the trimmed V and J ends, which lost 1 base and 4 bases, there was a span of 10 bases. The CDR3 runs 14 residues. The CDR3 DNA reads TGTGCCAGCAGCTTAGGTCAGGGGCTCACTGAAGCTTTCTTT. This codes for CASSLGQGLTEAFF.

The chain's CDR3 is CASSLSTDIASGANVLTF. DNA for the CDR3: TGTGCCAGCAGCTTAAGTACGGACATCGCCTCTGGGGCCAACGTCCTGACTTTC. V and J are TRBV7-9 and TRBJ2-6; a weak D match, TRBD1 (5 bases). Trimming removed 2 bases from V and 0 bases from J, with 14 bases in between. The germline gives CDR1 SEHNR, CDR2 FQNEAQ (reference sequence). The length of the CDR3 is 18 residues.

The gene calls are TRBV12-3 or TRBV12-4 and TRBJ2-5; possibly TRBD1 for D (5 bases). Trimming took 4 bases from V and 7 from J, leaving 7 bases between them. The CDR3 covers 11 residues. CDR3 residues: CASSSQGTQYF. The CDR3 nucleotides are TGTGCCAGCAGTTCCCAGGGGACCCAGTACTTC.

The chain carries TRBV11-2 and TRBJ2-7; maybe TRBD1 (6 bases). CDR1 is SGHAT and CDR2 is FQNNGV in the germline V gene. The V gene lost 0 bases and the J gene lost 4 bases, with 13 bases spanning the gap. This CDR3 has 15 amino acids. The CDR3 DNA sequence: TGTGCCAGCAGCTTAGAGGGTACGGGACAATACGAGCAGTACTTC. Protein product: CASSLEGTGQYEQYF.

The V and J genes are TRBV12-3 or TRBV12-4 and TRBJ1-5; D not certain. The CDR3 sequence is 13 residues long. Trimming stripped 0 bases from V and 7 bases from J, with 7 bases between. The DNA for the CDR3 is TGTGCCAGCAGTTTAGCAGGGAGGCAGCCCCAGCATTTT. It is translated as CASSLAGRQPQHF.

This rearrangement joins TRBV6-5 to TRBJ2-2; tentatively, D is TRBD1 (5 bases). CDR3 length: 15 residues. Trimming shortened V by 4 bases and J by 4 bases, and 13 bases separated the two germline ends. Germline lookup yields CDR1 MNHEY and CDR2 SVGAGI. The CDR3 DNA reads TGTGCCAGCAGTTCCTTAAGGGGTGGCACCGGGGAGCTGTTTTTT. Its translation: CASSSLRGGTGELFF.

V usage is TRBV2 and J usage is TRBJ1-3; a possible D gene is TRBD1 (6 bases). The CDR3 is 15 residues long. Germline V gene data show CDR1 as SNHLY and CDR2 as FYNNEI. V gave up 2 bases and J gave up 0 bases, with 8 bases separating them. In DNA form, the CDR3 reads TGTGCCAGCAGTGAATGGGGGCTCTCTGGAAACACCATATATTTT. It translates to CASSEWGLSGNTIYF.

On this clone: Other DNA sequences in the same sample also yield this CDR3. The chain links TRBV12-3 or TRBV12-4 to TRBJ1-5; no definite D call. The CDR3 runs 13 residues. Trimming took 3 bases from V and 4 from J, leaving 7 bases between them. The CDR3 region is CASSLYGNQPQHF. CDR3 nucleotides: TGTGCCAGCAGTTTGTACGGTAATCAGCCCCAGCATTTT.

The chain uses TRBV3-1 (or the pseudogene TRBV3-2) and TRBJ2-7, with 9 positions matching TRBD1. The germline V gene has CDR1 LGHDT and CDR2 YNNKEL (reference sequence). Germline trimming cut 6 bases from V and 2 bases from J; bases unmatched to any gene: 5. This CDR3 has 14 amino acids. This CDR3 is CASRSGTGTYEQYF. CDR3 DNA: TGTGCCAGCAGATCCGGGACAGGGACCTACGAGCAGTACTTC.

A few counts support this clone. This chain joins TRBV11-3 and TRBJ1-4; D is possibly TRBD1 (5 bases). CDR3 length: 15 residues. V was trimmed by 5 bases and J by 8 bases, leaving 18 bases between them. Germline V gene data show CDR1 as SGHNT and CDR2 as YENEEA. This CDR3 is CASSPGLRGGEKLFF. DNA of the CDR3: TGTGCCAGCAGCCCCGGTCTACGGGGGGGAGAAAAACTGTTTTTT. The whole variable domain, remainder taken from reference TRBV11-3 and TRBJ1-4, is EAGVVQSPRYKIIEKKQPVAFWCNPISGHNTLYWYLQNLGQGPELLIRYENEEAVDDSQLPKDRFSAERLKGVDSTLKIQPAELGDSAVYLCASSPGLRGGEKLFFGSGTQLSVL.

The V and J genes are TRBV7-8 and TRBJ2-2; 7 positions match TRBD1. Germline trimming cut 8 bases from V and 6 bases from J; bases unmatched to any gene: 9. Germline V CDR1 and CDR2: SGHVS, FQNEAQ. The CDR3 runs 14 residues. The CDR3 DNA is TGTGCCAGCCGGGACAGCGAAGCCCCCGGGGAGCTGTTTTTT. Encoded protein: CASRDSEAPGELFF.

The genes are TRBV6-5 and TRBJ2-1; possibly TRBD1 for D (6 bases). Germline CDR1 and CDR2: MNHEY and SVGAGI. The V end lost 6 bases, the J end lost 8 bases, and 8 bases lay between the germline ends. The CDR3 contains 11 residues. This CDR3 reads CASRQGDEQFF. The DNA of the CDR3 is TGTGCCAGCAGACAGGGTGATGAGCAGTTCTTC.

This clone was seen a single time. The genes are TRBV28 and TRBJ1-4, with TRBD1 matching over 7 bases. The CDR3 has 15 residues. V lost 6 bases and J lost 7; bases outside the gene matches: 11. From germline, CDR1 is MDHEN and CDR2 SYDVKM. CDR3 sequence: CASRLIGGAGEKLFF. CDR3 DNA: TGTGCCAGCAGGCTGATAGGGGGCGCGGGTGAAAAACTGTTTTTT.

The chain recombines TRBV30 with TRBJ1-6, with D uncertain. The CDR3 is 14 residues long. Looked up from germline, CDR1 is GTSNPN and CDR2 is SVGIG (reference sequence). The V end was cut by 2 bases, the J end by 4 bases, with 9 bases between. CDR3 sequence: CAWSQAPYNSPLHF. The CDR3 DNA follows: TGTGCCTGGAGTCAAGCACCTTATAATTCACCCCTCCACTTT.

DNA for the CDR3: TGTGCCAGCAGCTTACAGGACTCCGGAAACACCATATATTTT. It yields the protein CASSLQDSGNTIYF. V and J are TRBV11-2 and TRBJ1-3; D is ambiguous. Per germline, CDR1 SGHAT and CDR2 FQNNGV. The CDR3 is made up of 14 amino acids. Trimming left V 2 bases short and J 4 bases short, with 9 bases between. The full variable domain, rest sourced from reference TRBV11-2 and TRBJ1-3, is EAGVAQSPRYKIIEKRQSVAFWCNPISGHATLYWYQQILGQGPKLLIQFQNNGVVDDSQLPKDRFSAERLKGVDSTLKIQPAKLEDSAVYLCASSLQDSGNTIYFGEGSWLTVV.

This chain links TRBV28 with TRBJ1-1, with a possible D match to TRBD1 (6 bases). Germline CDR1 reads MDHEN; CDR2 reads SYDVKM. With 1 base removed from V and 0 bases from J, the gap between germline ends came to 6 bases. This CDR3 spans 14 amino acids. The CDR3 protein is CASSLSGVNTEAFF. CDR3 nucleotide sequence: TGTGCCAGCAGTTTATCAGGGGTGAACACTGAAGCTTTCTTT.

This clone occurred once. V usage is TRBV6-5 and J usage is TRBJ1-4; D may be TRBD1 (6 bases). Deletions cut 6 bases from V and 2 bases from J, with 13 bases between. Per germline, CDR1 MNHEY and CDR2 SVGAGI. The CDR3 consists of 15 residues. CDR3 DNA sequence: TGTGCCAGCAGGCAAACAGGGACGACTAATGAAAAACTGTTTTTT. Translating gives CASRQTGTTNEKLFF.